A single sample gave rise to the 3 T cell receptor beta chains below, sequenced in a study of immune cell composition in non-small cell lung cancer. Assay used: immunoSEQ multiplex PCR; TCRdb lists only in-frame clones, some missing. The data show roughly 3,000 clones, 86% seen once. Sequencing input: lung tumor tissue. These TCRs come from a human donor with non-small cell lung cancer.

This chain joins TRBV6-6 and TRBJ2-7; 8 bases are shared with TRBD2. CDR1 and CDR2 (germline): MNHNY, SVGAGI (reference sequence). This CDR3 comprises 13 residues. After removal of 5 bases from V and 4 bases from J, the junction contained 4 bases not matched to a gene. CDR3 DNA: TGTGCCAGCAGTACTAGCGGAAATTACGAGCAGTACTTC. Translation: CASSTSGNYEQYF.

The chain joins TRBV19 to TRBJ1-3; the D gene is possibly TRBD1 (5 bases). The CDR3 runs to 19 residues. From germline, CDR1 is LNHDA and CDR2 SQIVND (reference sequence). Trimming left V 5 bases short and J 0 bases short, with 23 bases between. The chain's CDR3 is CASSPTTKGGDDSGNTIYF. The CDR3 DNA is TGTGCCAGTAGTCCAACGACAAAGGGAGGGGATGACTCTGGAAACACCATATATTTT.

The chain couples TRBV7-2 to TRBJ2-5; 7 bases agree with TRBD2. This CDR3 is built from 15 residues. Germline assignment: CDR1 SGHTA and CDR2 FQGNSA. V was pared by 7 bases and J by 5 bases, with 13 bases of the junction left unmatched. The DNA of the CDR3 is TGTGCCAGCACCGACCGGGGGAGGGCGGAGGAGACCCAGTACTTC. Its translation: CASTDRGRAEETQYF.